This T cell receptor beta chain was sequenced during a study of Ad26.COV2.S vaccination and SARS-CoV-2 variants (dated by TCRdb to about 2021). About the full investigation: Vaccine-arm donors were drawn from COV1001, a multicentre, randomized, double-blind, placebo-controlled phase I-IIa trial of Ad26.COV2.S in healthy adults. Trial participants were randomized into five groups of five: low-dose or high-dose Ad26.COV2.S given once or twice, or placebo on both occasions. TCRbeta repertoire sequencing was used to assess the specificity and breadth of SARS-CoV-2-reactive T cell receptors after Ad26.COV2.S vaccination. Blinding of investigators to trial group allocation was maintained during experiments and outcome assessment. A total of some 30 samples were included in the TCR-sequenced set, comprising roughly 19 Ad26.COV2.S vaccine recipients, 5 placebo recipients and 8 SARS-CoV-2 convalescent individuals. Ad26.COV2.S was administered intramuscularly at 5 x 10^10 or 1 x 10^11 viral particles, either as a single shot or as two shots given 56 days apart.

The immunoSEQ Assay was the method used to sequence TCRbeta CDR3 regions. After extraction, genomic DNA underwent amplification by bias-controlled multiplex PCR, followed by high-throughput sequencing. The authors' pipeline ran thus. To quantify the absolute abundance of every unique TCRbeta CDR3 region, sequences were collapsed and filtered. T cell fraction was estimated by normalizing TCRbeta template counts to usable DNA, with usable DNA measured through amplification of reference genes found in all nucleated cells. Repertoire TCRs were annotated as SARS-CoV-2-specific when V gene, CDR3 amino acid sequence and J gene were exactly matched to a known reactive TCR set. The reference SARS-CoV-2 TCR set was obtained from MIRA and was filtered for enrichment in COVID-19-positive ImmuneCODE repertoires, whereby public or cross-reactive TCRs were removed. Drawing on the MIRA antigens, annotated TCRs were analysed further at the level of specific ORF or position within ORF. Breadth was defined as annotated unique rearrangements over total unique productive rearrangements; depth was the summed frequency of those rearrangements. TCR breadth was compared between groups using two-sided Wilcoxon rank-sum tests. TCRdb stores this immuneACCESS table with in-frame sequences only. Part of the clones is absent; in the studies checked, under half of the shortfall reflects unresolved V genes, and no reason is known for the rest. That table supplies the V and J calls and clone size; D and trimming were determined from the DNA. The sample has some 480,000 clones on record, 70% to 90% of them singletons. The ten biggest clones cover 9.5% to 15% of the sample.

On this clone itself: Which antigen it targets is not known. Nothing much larger sits one base from this clone, and base qualities are not available.

The treatment or condition tag for this specimen amounts to: over 15 received Ad26.COV2.S at low or high dose, single or two shots; about five received placebo; per-sample allocation not given. For vaccine and placebo recipients, the sequenced repertoires came from samples collected on day 63 after the first injection. Between 29 July and 7 August 2020, Cohort 1b enrolled 20 to 30 adults aged 18-55 years at one site in Boston, USA. As a vaccine, Ad26.COV2.S was a replication-incompetent adenovirus type 26 vector that expressed a prefusion-stabilized SARS-CoV-2 spike protein derived from the original Wuhan strain. Broad study findings and their caveats: After vaccination, spike-specific CD8+ and CD4+ T cell responses were reported to show substantial breadth. Compared with placebo recipients, Ad26.COV2.S recipients showed higher spike-specific TCR breadth (P = 0.0014). Vaccine and placebo recipients had comparable non-spike TCR breadth, which fits with the vaccine containing only spike. The study lacked the statistical power to compare responses across vaccine doses or regimens. It was noted by the authors that total T cell responses may have been underestimated by the TCR breadth and depth analyses.

V loses 1 base of germline sequence and J loses 13 bases, and the interval between the two ends is 11 bases. The germline V gene sets CDR1 to SGHTA and CDR2 to FQGNSA. The CDR3 starts with the cysteine, ends with the phenylalanine, and has 12 residues. Only the CDR3 part of the read is kept: 36 bases, read in frame from the first base. The V gene is TRBV7-2 and the J gene is TRBJ1-5; the D segment cannot be called with confidence. The material sequenced was peripheral blood, taken in a trial of Ad26.COV2.S vaccine versus placebo. This receptor was obtained from a person aged 18-60 years who received the Ad26.COV2.S COVID-19 vaccine or a placebo. The DNA is as follows: TGTGCCAGCAGCTTAGTAGGGCAACAACAGCATTTT. Its amino acids are CASSLVGQQQHF. Supplemented by the reference TRBV7-2 and TRBJ1-5 proteins around the CDR3, the complete variable domain is GAGVSQSPSNKVTEKGKDVELRCDPISGHTALYWYRQSLGQGLEFLIYFQGNSAPDKSGLPSDRFSAERTGGSVSTLTIQRTQQEDSAVYLCASSLVGQQQHFGDGTRLSIL.